This TCR beta chain was documented in a study of blood T cells in healthy people across ages. For the second PCR, which ran for 7 to 11 cycles, a sample-barcoded 5' primer and a J-beta primer mix were used. TCRdb reanalysed the 5' RACE reads using MiXCR and keeps one entry per CDR3 protein. This table has approximately 800,000 distinct CDR3 sequences, more than 35% appearing once. Extraction of total RNA produced a minimum of 5.5 micrograms from each sample. CDR1 and CDR2 from the germline V gene are DFQATT and SNEGSKA (reference sequence). The V and J ends lost 3 bases and 5 bases respectively, with 11 bases between them. The CDR3 loop spans 13 amino acids. General study findings and limits: Researchers said unsorted PBMCs prevented a conclusive naive versus antigen-experienced comparison.

Regarding this clonotype: Its antigen is not known.

The origin of this receptor is an older man in good health. The chain employs TRBV20-1 and TRBJ2-1; D call uncertain. Sequencing was performed on blood. The CDR3 DNA reads as TGCAGTGCTAGGGGTATGAGCGACAATGAGCAGTTCTTC. Protein sequence: CSARGMSDNEQFF.